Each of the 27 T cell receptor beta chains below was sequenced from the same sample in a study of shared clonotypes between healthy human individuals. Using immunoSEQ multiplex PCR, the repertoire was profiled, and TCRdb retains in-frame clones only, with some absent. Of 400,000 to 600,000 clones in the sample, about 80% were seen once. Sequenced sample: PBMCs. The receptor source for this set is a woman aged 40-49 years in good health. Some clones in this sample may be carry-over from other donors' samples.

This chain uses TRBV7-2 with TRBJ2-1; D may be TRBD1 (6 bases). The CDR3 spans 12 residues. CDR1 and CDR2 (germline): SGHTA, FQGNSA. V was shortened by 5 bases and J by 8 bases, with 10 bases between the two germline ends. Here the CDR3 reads CASSAQGYEQFF. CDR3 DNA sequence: TGTGCCAGCAGCGCACAGGGTTATGAGCAGTTCTTC.

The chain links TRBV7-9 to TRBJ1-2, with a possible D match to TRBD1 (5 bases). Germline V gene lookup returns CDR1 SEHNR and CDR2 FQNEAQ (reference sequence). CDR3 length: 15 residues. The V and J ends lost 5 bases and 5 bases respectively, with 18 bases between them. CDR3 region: CASSLGALPKYGYTF. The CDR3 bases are TGTGCCAGCAGCCTCGGGGCCCTACCCAAGTATGGCTACACCTTC.

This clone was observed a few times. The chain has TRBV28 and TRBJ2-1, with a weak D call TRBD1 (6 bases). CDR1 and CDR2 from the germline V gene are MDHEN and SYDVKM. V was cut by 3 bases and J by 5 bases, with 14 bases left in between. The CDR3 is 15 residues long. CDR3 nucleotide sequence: TGTGCCAGCAGTTTCGAACAGGGTATTAACAATGAGCAGTTCTTC. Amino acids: CASSFEQGINNEQFF.

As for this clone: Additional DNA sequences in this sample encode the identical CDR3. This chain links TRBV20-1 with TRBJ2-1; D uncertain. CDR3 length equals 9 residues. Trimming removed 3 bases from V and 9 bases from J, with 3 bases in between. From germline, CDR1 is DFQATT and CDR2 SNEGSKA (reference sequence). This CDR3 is CSASGEQFF. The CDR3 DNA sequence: TGCAGTGCTAGCGGTGAGCAGTTCTTC.

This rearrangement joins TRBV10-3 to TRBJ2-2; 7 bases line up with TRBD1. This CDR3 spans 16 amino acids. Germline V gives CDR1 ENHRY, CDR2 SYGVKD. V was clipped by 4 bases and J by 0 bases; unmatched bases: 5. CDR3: CAISVTGTANTGELFF. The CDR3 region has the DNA TGTGCCATCAGTGTTACCGGGACAGCGAACACCGGGGAGCTGTTTTTT.

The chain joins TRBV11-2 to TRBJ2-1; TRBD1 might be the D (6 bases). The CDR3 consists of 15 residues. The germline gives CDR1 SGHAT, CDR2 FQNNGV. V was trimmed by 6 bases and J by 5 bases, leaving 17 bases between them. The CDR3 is CASSLVGRGNNEQFF. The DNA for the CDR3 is TGTGCCAGCAGTTTGGTGGGTAGGGGGAACAATGAGCAGTTCTTC. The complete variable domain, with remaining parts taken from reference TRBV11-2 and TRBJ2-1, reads EAGVAQSPRYKIIEKRQSVAFWCNPISGHATLYWYQQILGQGPKLLIQFQNNGVVDDSQLPKDRFSAERLKGVDSTLKIQPAKLEDSAVYLCASSLVGRGNNEQFFGPGTRLTVL.

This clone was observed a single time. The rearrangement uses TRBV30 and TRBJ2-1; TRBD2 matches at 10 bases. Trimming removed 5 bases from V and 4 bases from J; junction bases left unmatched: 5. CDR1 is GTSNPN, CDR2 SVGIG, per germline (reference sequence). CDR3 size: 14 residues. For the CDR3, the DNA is TGTGCCTGGGCAGCGGGAGGGGGGTACAATGAGCAGTTCTTC. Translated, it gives CAWAAGGGYNEQFF. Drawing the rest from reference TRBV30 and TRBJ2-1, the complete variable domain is SQTIHQWPATLVQPVGSPLSLECTVEGTSNPNLYWYRQAAGRGLQLLFYSVGIGQISSEVPQNLSASRPQDRQFILSSKKLLLSDSGFYLCAWAAGGGYNEQFFGPGTRLTVL.

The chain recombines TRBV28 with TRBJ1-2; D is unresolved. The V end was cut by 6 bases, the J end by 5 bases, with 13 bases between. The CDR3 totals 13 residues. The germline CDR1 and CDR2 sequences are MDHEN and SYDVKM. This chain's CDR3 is CASSKTGRYGYTF. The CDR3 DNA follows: TGTGCCAGCAGCAAAACCGGGAGGTATGGCTACACCTTC.

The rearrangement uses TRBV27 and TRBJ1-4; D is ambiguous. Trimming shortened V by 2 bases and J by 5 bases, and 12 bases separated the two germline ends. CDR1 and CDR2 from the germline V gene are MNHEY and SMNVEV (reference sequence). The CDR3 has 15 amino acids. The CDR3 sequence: CASSLGRTVNEKLFF. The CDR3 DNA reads TGTGCCAGCAGTTTAGGTCGCACGGTGAATGAAAAACTGTTTTTT.

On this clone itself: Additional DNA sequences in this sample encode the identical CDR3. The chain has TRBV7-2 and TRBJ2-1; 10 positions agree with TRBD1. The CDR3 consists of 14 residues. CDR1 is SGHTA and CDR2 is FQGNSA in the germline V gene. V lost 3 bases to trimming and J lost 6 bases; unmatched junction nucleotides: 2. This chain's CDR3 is CASSFDRGPNEQFF. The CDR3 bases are TGTGCCAGCAGCTTTGACAGGGGGCCCAATGAGCAGTTCTTC.

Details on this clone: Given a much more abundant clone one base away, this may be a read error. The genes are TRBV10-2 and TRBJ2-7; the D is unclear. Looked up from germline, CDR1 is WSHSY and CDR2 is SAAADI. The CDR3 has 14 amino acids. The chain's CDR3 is CANSDLDGAYEQYF. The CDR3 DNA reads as TGCGCCAACAGTGATTTGGACGGAGCCTACGAGCAGTACTTC.

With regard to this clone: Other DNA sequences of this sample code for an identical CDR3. The CDR3 spells CASKTYSGRGGDEQYF. The CDR3 nucleotides are TGCGCCAGCAAAACTTATAGCGGGCGGGGGGGCGACGAGCAGTACTTC. The gene calls are TRBV5-1 and TRBJ2-7; 9 nucleotides match TRBD2. Germline V CDR1 and CDR2: SGHRS, YFSETQ. The CDR3 runs to 16 residues. Trimming at V came to 6 bases and at J to 5 bases, leaving 15 bases not matched to a gene.

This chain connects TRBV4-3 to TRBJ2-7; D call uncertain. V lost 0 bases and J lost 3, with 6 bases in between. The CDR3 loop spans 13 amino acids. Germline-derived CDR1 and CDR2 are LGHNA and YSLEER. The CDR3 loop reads CASSQDKHYEQYF. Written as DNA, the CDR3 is TGCGCCAGCAGCCAAGACAAACACTACGAGCAGTACTTC.

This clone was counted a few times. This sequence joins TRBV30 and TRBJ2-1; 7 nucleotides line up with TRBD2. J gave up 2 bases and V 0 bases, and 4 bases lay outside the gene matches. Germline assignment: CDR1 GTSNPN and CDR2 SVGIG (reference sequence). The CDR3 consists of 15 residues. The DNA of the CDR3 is TGTGCCTGGAGTGTAGGGAGCGGGACCTACAATGAGCAGTTCTTC. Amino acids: CAWSVGSGTYNEQFF.

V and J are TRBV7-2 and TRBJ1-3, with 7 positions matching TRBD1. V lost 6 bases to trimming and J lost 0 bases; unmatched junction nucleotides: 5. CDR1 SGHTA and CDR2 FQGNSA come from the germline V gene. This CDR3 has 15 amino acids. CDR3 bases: TGTGCCAGCAGAGCGCGGACAGGCTCTGGAAACACCATATATTTT. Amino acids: CASRARTGSGNTIYF.

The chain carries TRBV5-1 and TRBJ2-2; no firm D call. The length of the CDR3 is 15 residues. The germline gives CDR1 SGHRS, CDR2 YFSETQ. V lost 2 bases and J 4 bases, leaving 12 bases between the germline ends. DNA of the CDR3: TGCGCCAGCAGCTTTATGGCAGGCCGCACCGGGGAGCTGTTTTTT. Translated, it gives CASSFMAGRTGELFF.

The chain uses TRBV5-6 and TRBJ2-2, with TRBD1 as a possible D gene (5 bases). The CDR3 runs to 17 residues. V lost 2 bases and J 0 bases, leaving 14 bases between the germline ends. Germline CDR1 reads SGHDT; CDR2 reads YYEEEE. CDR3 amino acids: CASSFSWGPANTGELFF. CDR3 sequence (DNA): TGTGCCAGCAGCTTTTCCTGGGGCCCGGCGAACACCGGGGAGCTGTTTTTT.

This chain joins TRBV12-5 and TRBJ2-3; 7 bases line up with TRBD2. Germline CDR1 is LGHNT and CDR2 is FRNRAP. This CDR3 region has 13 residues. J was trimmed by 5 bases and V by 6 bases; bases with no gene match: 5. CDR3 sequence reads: CASGAQREDTQYF. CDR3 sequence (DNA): TGTGCTAGTGGCGCCCAGCGGGAAGATACGCAGTATTTT. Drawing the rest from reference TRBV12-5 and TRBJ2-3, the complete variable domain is DARVTQTPRHKVTEMGQEVTMRCQPILGHNTVFWYRQTMMQGLELLAYFRNRAPLDDSGMPKDRFSAEMPDATLATLKIQPSEPRDSAVYFCASGAQREDTQYFGPGTRLTVL.

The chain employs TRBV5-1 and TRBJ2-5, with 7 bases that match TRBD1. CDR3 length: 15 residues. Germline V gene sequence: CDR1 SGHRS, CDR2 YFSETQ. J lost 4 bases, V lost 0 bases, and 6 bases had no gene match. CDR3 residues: CASSLVGAGGETQYF. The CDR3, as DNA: TGCGCCAGCAGCTTGGTAGGGGCAGGGGGAGAGACCCAGTACTTC. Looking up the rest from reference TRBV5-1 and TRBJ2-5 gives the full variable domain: KAGVTQTPRYLIKTRGQQVTLSCSPISGHRSVSWYQQTPGQGLQFLFEYFSETQRNKGNFPGRFSGRQFSNSRSEMNVSTLELGDSALYLCASSLVGAGGETQYFGPGTRLLVL.

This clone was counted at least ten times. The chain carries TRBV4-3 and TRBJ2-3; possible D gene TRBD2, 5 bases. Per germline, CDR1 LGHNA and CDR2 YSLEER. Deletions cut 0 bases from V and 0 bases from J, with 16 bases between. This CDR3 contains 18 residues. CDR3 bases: TGCGCCAGCAGCCAAGAAACTTTTCGAGGGATCAGCACAGATACGCAGTATTTT. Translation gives CASSQETFRGISTDTQYF.

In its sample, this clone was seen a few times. The CDR3 spells CASEIDRGTEAFF. DNA of the CDR3: TGTGCCAGCGAGATAGACAGGGGCACTGAAGCTTTCTTT. The chain links TRBV28 to TRBJ1-1, with TRBD1 matching 8 bases. From germline, CDR1 is MDHEN and CDR2 SYDVKM. V dropped 8 bases and J dropped 4; count of bases not matched to a gene: 6. The CDR3 has 13 amino acids.

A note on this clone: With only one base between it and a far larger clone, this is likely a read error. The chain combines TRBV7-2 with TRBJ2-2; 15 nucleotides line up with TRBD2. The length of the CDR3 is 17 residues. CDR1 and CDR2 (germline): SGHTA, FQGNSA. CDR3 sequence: CASGLGLAGGSTGELFF. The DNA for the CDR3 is TGTGCCAGCGGCTTGGGACTAGCGGGAGGATCGACCGGGGAGCTGTTTTTT.

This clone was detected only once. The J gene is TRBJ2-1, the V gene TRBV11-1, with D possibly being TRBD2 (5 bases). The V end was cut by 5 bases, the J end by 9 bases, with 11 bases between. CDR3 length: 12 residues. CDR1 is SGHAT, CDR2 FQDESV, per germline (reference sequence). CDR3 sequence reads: CASSKRTREQFF. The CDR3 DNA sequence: TGTGCCAGCAGCAAAAGGACTCGTGAGCAGTTCTTC.

The CDR3 bases are TGTGCCAGCAGCGCTAGGGATGGCAGAGCAGGAGAGACCCAGTACTTC. Translating it yields CASSARDGRAGETQYF. The gene calls are TRBV21-1 and TRBJ2-5. TRBV21-1 constitutes a pseudogene. The CDR3 loop spans 16 amino acids.

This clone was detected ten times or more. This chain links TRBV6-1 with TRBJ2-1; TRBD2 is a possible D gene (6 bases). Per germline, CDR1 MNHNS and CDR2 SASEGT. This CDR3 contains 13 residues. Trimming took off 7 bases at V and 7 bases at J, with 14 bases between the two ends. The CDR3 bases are TGTGCCAGCATACACAGCGGAGGGAATGAGCAGTTCTTC. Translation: CASIHSGGNEQFF.

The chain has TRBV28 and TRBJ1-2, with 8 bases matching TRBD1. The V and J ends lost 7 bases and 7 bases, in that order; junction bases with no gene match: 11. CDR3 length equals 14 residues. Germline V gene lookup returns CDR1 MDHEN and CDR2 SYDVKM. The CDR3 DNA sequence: TGTGCCAGCATACAGGGGCAGGGGGCAGGTGGCTACACCTTC. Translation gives CASIQGQGAGGYTF.

The CDR3 bases are TGTGCCAGCTCACCGTTAAGACAGTCCGAGGGTGGCTACACCTTC. This encodes CASSPLRQSEGGYTF. The chain is built from TRBV18 and TRBJ1-2; a weak D match, TRBD1 (5 bases). The germline V and J ends were trimmed by 3 bases and 7 bases, with 18 bases remaining between them. Germline values: CDR1 KGHSH, CDR2 LQKENI. The CDR3 runs 15 residues.